The clone carrying this T cell receptor beta chain came up many times. Antigen specificity is unknown. RNA transcripts served as the template for amplifying TCR beta CDR3 regions. The TCR CDR3 was amplified in a first-round RT-PCR using the HTBI primer set. TCRdb reanalysed the multiplex PCR reads using MiXCR and keeps one entry per CDR3 protein. The sample yields about 280,000 distinct CDR3 sequences, 25% seen once. The sample comes from a study of T cells in Graves' hyperthyroidism and ophthalmopathy. Broader study findings: Also found in blood were most expanded thyroid clonotypes above 0.001.

This CDR3 is 13 amino acids long. The V gene lost 0 bases and the J gene lost 8 bases, with 9 bases spanning the gap. Germline V gene lookup returns CDR1 SGHRS and CDR2 YFSETQ. Patients aged 18 to 65 had newly diagnosed hyperthyroidism that had lasted under 2 months. It was uncontrolled infection, other autoimmune disease, pregnancy or lactation that excluded patients. Blood was drawn at first hyperthyroidism diagnosis, before any ophthalmopathy symptoms. Sequencing was performed on blood. The V gene is TRBV5-1, the J gene TRBJ2-4; D may match TRBD1 or TRBD2 (5 bases each). The receptor was derived from a man aged 40-55 years with Graves' hyperthyroidism that later progressed to Graves' ophthalmopathy. DNA for the CDR3: TGCGCCAGCAGCTTGGTTTCGGGGCACATTCAGTACTTC. Residues: CASSLVSGHIQYF.